This TCR beta chain was identified during a study of shared clonotypes between healthy human individuals. Method: immunoSEQ multiplex PCR; TCRdb's copy keeps in-frame clones and lacks some. The table shows 2.5 million or so clones, with approximately 90% occurring only once. Donors were healthy HIV-negative adults without recent acute infections or vaccinations. The CDR3 consists of 15 residues. Trimming cost V 3 bases and J 0 bases, with 10 bases left between them. CDR1 WNHNN and CDR2 SYGVQD come from the germline V gene (reference sequence). This clone was seen just once. The V call is TRBV10-1, the J call TRBJ2-3, with D perhaps matching TRBD1 or TRBD2 (5 bases each). This clonotype was sampled from a man aged 18 to 30 in good health. Specimen: naive CD4+ T cells sorted from blood. Subset reported: CD45RA+ positively selected. This CDR3 reads CASSEIGGSTDTQYF. The CDR3 nucleotides read TGCGCCAGCAGTGAAATTGGGGGTAGCACAGATACGCAGTATTTT.